This T cell receptor (beta chain) was observed in a study of T cell repertoires in cytomegalovirus infection. Overall study: HLA-B-restricted CMV epitopes that are well studied were used alongside recently identified HLA-C-restricted ones. An indication of both CMV infection and matching HLA type came from public TCR beta signatures. Study-wide results and caveats: Accumulated public TCR beta family frequency recognized individuals carrying CMV together with the relevant HLA. HLA-C-restricted CMV-specific TCR beta clonotypes prevailed in the ex vivo response.

Comment on this clonotype: Its antigen is not known.

The CDR3 is made up of 16 amino acids. CDR1 and CDR2 (germline): MNHEY, SMNVEV (reference sequence). V lost 0 bases, J lost 4 bases, and 5 bases stayed unmatched. From the reads, TCRdb called clonotypes with MiXCR, one entry per CDR3 protein. The data hold hundreds of thousands of distinct CDR3 sequences, with roughly 33% observed a single time. The chain has TRBV27 and TRBJ1-3; 8 bases are shared with TRBD1. Sequences were derived from cultured CD8+ T cells from PBMCs, sampled from culture after CMV antigen stimulation. This TCR derives from a human donor in good health (CMV status not recorded). Some clones in this sample may be carry-over from other donors' samples. The CDR3 DNA reads as TGTGCCAGCAGTTTATCGTCCAGGGGGCACGGAAACACCATATATTTT. Its protein is CASSLSSRGHGNTIYF.